These T cell receptor beta chains were read from a single sample in a study of vaccination effects on CD4 cells after COVID-19. Libraries were prepared by immunoSEQ multiplex PCR; TCRdb keeps only in-frame clonotypes and omits some of them. The sample has 65,000 to 90,000 clones, about four fifths seen once; the top ten hold under 3%. Their antigen targets remain unknown. Sequenced here: CD4+ T cells from PBMCs cultured with HCoV-NL63 spike peptides, sampled before COVID-19 vaccination. The receptors derive from a human donor who received a COVID-19 vaccine. CDR3s include the opening cysteine and the closing phenylalanine or tryptophan. D genes are given only for firm matches. Where a row states a size, it is once, few, many or the class of an expanded clone; other rows omit it.

v_gene	abundance	j_gene	d_gene	CDR3aa	CDR3nt
TRBV7-9	few	TRBJ1-5	.	CASSTENQPQHF	TGTGCCAGCTCGACGGAAAATCAGCCCCAGCATTTT
TRBV6-2/TRBV6-3	.	TRBJ1-5	.	CASSLQGYNQPQHF	TGTGCCAGCAGTCTCCAGGGGTACAATCAGCCCCAGCATTTT
TRBV18	.	TRBJ1-1	.	CASGVGGAEAFF	TGTGCCAGCGGAGTGGGAGGCGCTGAAGCTTTCTTT
TRBV6-5	.	TRBJ2-5	TRBD2	CASSRASGGRETQYF	TGTGCCAGCAGCAGGGCTAGCGGGGGGCGGGAGACCCAGTACTTC
TRBV15	.	TRBJ2-5	.	CATSRDQGNHETQYF	TGTGCCACCAGCAGAGATCAGGGGAACCACGAGACCCAGTACTTC
TRBV19	.	TRBJ2-5	TRBD1	CATAAAGGRETQYF	TGTGCCACAGCGGCGGCAGGGGGACGGGAGACCCAGTACTTC
TRBV4-3	.	TRBJ1-3	.	CASSLDGPTSGNTIYF	TGCGCCAGCAGCTTAGACGGACCAACCTCTGGAAACACCATATATTTT
TRBV6-5	.	TRBJ1-5	.	CASSLNSNQPQHF	TGTGCCAGCAGCCTCAATAGCAATCAGCCCCAGCATTTT
TRBV7-3	once	TRBJ2-6	.	CASSLGWGANVLTF	TGTGCCAGCAGCTTAGGGTGGGGGGCCAACGTCCTGACTTTC
TRBV15	.	TRBJ2-1	TRBD2	CATSRGHMTRGALMEQFF	TGTGCCACCAGCAGAGGTCACATGACGCGGGGGGCCCTCATGGAGCAGTTCTTC
TRBV5-1	.	TRBJ1-1	.	CASTKDTSNTEAFF	TGCGCCAGTACGAAGGACACATCGAACACTGAAGCTTTCTTT
TRBV24-1	once	TRBJ1-1	.	CATLQGNTEAFF	TGTGCCACCCTTCAGGGCAACACTGAAGCTTTCTTT
TRBV6-1	few	TRBJ2-2	.	CASSEVRKNTGELFF	TGTGCCAGCAGTGAGGTACGGAAGAACACCGGGGAGCTGTTTTTT
TRBV5-6	.	TRBJ1-2	.	CASTLPRQGNYGYTF	TGTGCCAGCACCCTCCCCCGGCAGGGGAACTATGGCTACACCTTC
TRBV7-8	.	TRBJ2-1	.	CASSFSSAGYNEQFF	TGTGCCAGCAGCTTTTCCTCGGCAGGCTACAATGAGCAGTTCTTC
TRBV24-1	few	TRBJ1-6	.	CATSDLPVSPLHF	TGTGCCACCAGTGACCTACCTGTGTCACCCCTCCACTTT
TRBV18	.	TRBJ1-1	.	CASSVETGTEAFF	TGTGCCAGCTCAGTCGAAACAGGAACTGAAGCTTTCTTT
TRBV11-2	.	TRBJ2-5	TRBD1	CASSRGQLQETQYF	TGTGCCAGCAGCCGGGGACAGCTTCAAGAGACCCAGTACTTC
TRBV3-1/TRBV3-2	.	TRBJ2-3	TRBD2	CAARAGLSTDTQYF	TGTGCCGCACGAGCGGGGCTTAGCACAGATACGCAGTATTTT
TRBV12-3/TRBV12-4	.	TRBJ1-2	.	CASSLALSYGYTF	TGTGCCAGCAGTTTAGCGCTCAGTTATGGCTACACCTTC
TRBV6-6	once	TRBJ2-1	TRBD2	CASSQRGAGSNEQFF	TGTGCCAGCTCACAGCGGGGGGCCGGGTCGAATGAGCAGTTCTTC
TRBV19	.	TRBJ2-3	.	CASSSVGADTQYF	TGTGCCAGTAGTTCAGTGGGGGCAGATACGCAGTATTTT
TRBV7-9	.	TRBJ2-3	.	CASSFRDQDRTDTQYF	TGTGCCAGCAGCTTCCGGGACCAAGACCGCACAGATACGCAGTATTTT
TRBV11-2	few	TRBJ2-1	TRBD2	CASSTGTSRFF	TGTGCCAGCAGTACGGGGACTAGTAGGTTCTTC
TRBV15	.	TRBJ1-4	TRBD1	CATSRGDRESEKLFF	TGTGCCACCAGCAGAGGGGACAGGGAAAGTGAAAAACTGTTTTTT
TRBV12-5	few	TRBJ2-2	TRBD1	CASGPGQGGLTGELFF	TGTGCTAGTGGTCCGGGACAGGGGGGATTGACCGGGGAGCTGTTTTTT
TRBV7-2	.	TRBJ1-3	TRBD1	CASSLAGGARGNTIYF	TGTGCCAGCAGCTTAGCAGGGGGCGCGAGGGGAAACACCATATATTTT
TRBV4-3	.	TRBJ2-2	.	CASSHSGANTGELFF	TGCGCCAGCAGCCACTCGGGGGCGAACACCGGGGAGCTGTTTTTT
TRBV7-8	.	TRBJ1-5	.	CASSQGDQPQHF	TGTGCCAGCAGCCAAGGTGATCAGCCCCAGCATTTT
TRBV6-6	.	TRBJ1-5	.	CASSYNSYSNQPQHF	TGTGCCAGCAGTTATAACAGCTATAGCAATCAGCCCCAGCATTTT
TRBV7-8	.	TRBJ2-2	TRBD2	CASSGGREGELFF	TGTGCCAGCAGCGGGGGGAGGGAAGGGGAGCTGTTTTTT
TRBV6-4	.	TRBJ2-3	.	CASSISGNTDTQYF	TGTGCCAGCAGTATAAGCGGAAACACAGATACGCAGTATTTT
TRBV7-6	once	TRBJ2-4	TRBD1	CASSPQGAFDIQYF	TGTGCCAGCAGCCCTCAGGGGGCATTCGACATTCAGTACTTC
TRBV7-9	.	TRBJ1-1	TRBD1	CASSLFTTGGTEAFF	TGTGCCAGCAGCTTATTCACGACAGGGGGTACTGAAGCTTTCTTT
TRBV28	.	TRBJ1-5	.	CASRLRGQPQHF	TGTGCCAGCAGGTTGAGGGGTCAGCCCCAGCATTTT
TRBV19	.	TRBJ2-5	TRBD2	CASSTTAGVQETQYF	TGTGCCAGTAGTACAACAGCGGGAGTCCAAGAGACCCAGTACTTC
TRBV6-5	few	TRBJ1-2	.	CASSLQGGTNYGYTF	TGTGCCAGCAGTTTACAGGGAGGAACTAACTATGGCTACACCTTC
TRBV7-2	.	TRBJ2-2	TRBD1	CASSLRATGENTGELFF	TGTGCCAGCAGCCTTAGAGCGACAGGGGAGAACACCGGGGAGCTGTTTTTT
TRBV19	.	TRBJ1-2	TRBD1	CASSMTGTGNYGYTF	TGTGCCAGTAGTATGACCGGGACAGGGAACTATGGCTACACCTTC
TRBV3-1/TRBV3-2	.	TRBJ1-1	.	CASSPTLLASPRNTEAFF	TGTGCCAGCAGCCCGACCTTACTTGCGTCGCCTCGGAACACTGAAGCTTTCTTT
TRBV10-2	.	TRBJ1-6	.	CASREAFVAGSPLHF	TGCGCCAGCAGAGAAGCCTTTGTCGCGGGTTCACCCCTCCACTTT
TRBV10-1	few	TRBJ2-1	.	CASSPPNGGEQFF	TGCGCCAGCAGCCCCCCCAATGGTGGCGAGCAGTTCTTC
TRBV11-2	.	TRBJ2-3	.	CASSLSRYTDTQYF	TGTGCCAGCAGCTTAAGCCGATACACAGATACGCAGTATTTT
TRBV5-1	.	TRBJ1-1	.	CASRDGGAGTEAFF	TGCGCCAGCAGGGACGGGGGGGCTGGGACTGAAGCTTTCTTT
TRBV29-1	.	TRBJ2-3	.	CSATSNSGLQYF	TGCAGCGCTACTTCAAATTCCGGGTTACAGTATTTT
TRBV18	.	TRBJ2-2	.	CASSRQDTGELFF	TGTGCCAGCTCAAGACAGGACACCGGGGAGCTGTTTTTT
TRBV6-5	.	TRBJ2-1	TRBD2	CASKAGGRNEQFF	TGTGCCAGCAAAGCGGGGGGGAGGAATGAGCAGTTCTTC
TRBV11-2	.	TRBJ1-1	.	CASSLAPGRGTEAFF	TGTGCCAGCAGCTTAGCTCCGGGCAGGGGCACTGAAGCTTTCTTT
TRBV19	.	TRBJ2-4	.	CASTKSSGTQNIQYF	TGTGCCAGTACTAAGTCCTCGGGTACCCAAAACATTCAGTACTTC
TRBV7-9	.	TRBJ1-2	.	CASSPTPGGPQPYGYTF	TGTGCCAGCAGCCCAACGCCCGGCGGGCCACAACCATATGGCTACACCTTC
TRBV5-1	.	TRBJ2-1	.	CASSLGSYNEQFF	TGCGCCAGCAGCTTAGGGTCCTACAATGAGCAGTTCTTC
TRBV18	.	TRBJ1-2	.	CASSPRDSLRGYGYTF	TGTGCCAGCTCACCCCGAGACAGTCTCAGAGGCTATGGCTACACCTTC